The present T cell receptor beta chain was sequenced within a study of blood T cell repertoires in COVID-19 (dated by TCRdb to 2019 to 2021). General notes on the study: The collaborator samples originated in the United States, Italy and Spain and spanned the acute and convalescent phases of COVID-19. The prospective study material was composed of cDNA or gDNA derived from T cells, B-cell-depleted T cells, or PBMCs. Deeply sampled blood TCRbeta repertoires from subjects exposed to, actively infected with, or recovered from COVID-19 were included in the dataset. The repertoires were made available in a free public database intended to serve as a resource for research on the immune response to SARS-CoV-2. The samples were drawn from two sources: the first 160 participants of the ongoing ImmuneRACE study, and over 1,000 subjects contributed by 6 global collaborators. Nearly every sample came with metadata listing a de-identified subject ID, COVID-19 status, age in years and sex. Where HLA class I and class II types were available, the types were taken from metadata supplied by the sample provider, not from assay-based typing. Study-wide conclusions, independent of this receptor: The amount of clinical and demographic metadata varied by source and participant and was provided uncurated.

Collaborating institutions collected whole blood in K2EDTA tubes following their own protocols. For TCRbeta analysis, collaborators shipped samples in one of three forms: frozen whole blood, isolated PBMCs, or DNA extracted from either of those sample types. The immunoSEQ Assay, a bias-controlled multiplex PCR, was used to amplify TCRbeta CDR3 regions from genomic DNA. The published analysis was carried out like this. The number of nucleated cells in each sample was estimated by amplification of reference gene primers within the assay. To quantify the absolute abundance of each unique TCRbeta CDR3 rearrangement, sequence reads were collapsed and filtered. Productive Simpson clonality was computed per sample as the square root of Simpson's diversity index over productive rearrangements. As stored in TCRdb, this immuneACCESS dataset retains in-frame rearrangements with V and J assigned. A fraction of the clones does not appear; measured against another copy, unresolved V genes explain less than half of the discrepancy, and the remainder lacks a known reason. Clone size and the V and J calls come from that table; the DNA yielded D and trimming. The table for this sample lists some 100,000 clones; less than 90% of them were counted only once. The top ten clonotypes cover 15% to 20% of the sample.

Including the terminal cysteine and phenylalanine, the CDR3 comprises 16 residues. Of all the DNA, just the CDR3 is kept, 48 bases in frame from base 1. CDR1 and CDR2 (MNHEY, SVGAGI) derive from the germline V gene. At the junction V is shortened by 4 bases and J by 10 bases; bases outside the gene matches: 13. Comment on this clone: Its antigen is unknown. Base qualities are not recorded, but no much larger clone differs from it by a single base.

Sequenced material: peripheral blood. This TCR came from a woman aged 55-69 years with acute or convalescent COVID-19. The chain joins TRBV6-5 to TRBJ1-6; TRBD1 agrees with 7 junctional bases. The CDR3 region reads CASSLQGWAGGSPLHF. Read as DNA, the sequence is TGTGCCAGCAGTTTACAGGGATGGGCAGGGGGATCACCCCTCCACTTT.